The T cell receptor (beta chain) under discussion was sequenced for a study of molecular identifiers for immune sequencing clone quantification. The CDR3 runs 14 residues. In germline, CDR1 is SNHLY, CDR2 FYNNEI. Losses at the gene ends were 10 bases for V and 4 bases for J; bases not matched to a gene: 8. This clonotype has just a few counts. One entry per CDR3 protein results from TCRdb running MiXCR on the PCR reads. This table holds over 85,000 distinct CDR3 sequences, about 32% found once. Sequencing was carried out using naive CD8+ T cells from blood, with Jurkat cell RNA spiked in. The subset here: FACS-sorted CD8+CD4-CCR7+CD45RA+ naive T cells. The rearrangement joins TRBV2 to TRBJ2-1; 9 bases are a match to TRBD2. The receptor comes from a human donor in good health. Some libraries in this study had Jurkat cell RNA spiked in. The CDR3 spells CATELAGAYNEQFF. CDR3 DNA sequence: TGTGCCACTGAATTAGCGGGAGCTTACAATGAGCAGTTCTTC.